A single sample gave rise to the 14 T cell receptor beta chains below, sequenced in a study of CD8+ T cells in alopecia areata. Sequencing relied on a cDNA template that was reverse transcribed from extracted RNA. Some clones are missing from TCRdb's copy, which holds only in-frame ones; the method was immunoSEQ multiplex PCR. Singletons are absent from the sample, which has approximately 280,000 clones. Sorting of pooled cutaneous lymph node cells was based on CD4, CD8alpha, NKG2D, NKG2ACE and other markers. Sequencing was performed on CD4+ T cells sorted from a lymph node. The receptor source for this set is a C3H/HeJ mouse with alopecia areata. For this mouse line, the MHC haplotype is H2-k.

For this clone: Gene names refer to mouse genes. The read ends 4 residues shy of where the CDR3 ends; the end is completed using the germline J gene. The J gene is TRBJ1-1, the V gene TRBV13-3; possible D gene TRBD1, 5 bases. The germline V gene has CDR1 NNHDY and CDR2 SYVADS. CDR3 length: 13 residues. Incomplete CDR3 DNA: TGTGCCAGCAGTGATGAAGAAGGGGAA. Encoded protein: CASSDEEGE. The entire CDR3 sequence reads CASSDEEGEEVFF.

Remarks on this clone: Here the gene names and germline are mouse. The read halts 4 residues ahead of the CDR3 end, with the missing end drawn from the germline J gene. The genes are TRBV31 and TRBJ1-2; 9 bases agree with TRBD1. J lost 4 bases, V lost 0 bases, and 3 bases had no gene match. Germline CDR1 GKSSPN, CDR2 SITVG. The CDR3 spans 14 residues. CDR3 DNA (partial): TGTGCCTGGAGTCTAACAGGGGGCATCTCC. Its translation: CAWSLTGGIS. The full CDR3 protein is CAWSLTGGISDYTF.

This clone has just a few counts. Gene names refer to mouse genes. The sequence runs out 4 residues before the end of the CDR3; the remainder is reconstructed from the germline J gene. Other DNA sequences in the same sample also yield this CDR3. The genes are TRBV31 and TRBJ2-5; 12 bases fit TRBD2. Trimming cost V 0 bases and J 2 bases; bases outside gene matches: 3. CDR3 length equals 16 residues. Looked up from germline, CDR1 is GKSSPN and CDR2 is SITVG. The CDR3 protein is CAWSLGTGGIQDTQYF. The CDR3 bases that were read are TGTGCCTGGAGTCTAGGGACTGGGGGGATCCAAGAC.

The sample holds a few counts of this clone. Gene names and germline refer to mouse. The read stops 4 residues short of the end of the CDR3; the missing end is completed from the germline J gene. The chain recombines TRBV1 with TRBJ1-1; D gene unclear. This CDR3 region has 14 residues. With 1 base removed from V and 4 bases from J, the gap between germline ends came to 10 bases. Per the germline V gene, CDR1 is NSQYPW and CDR2 is LRSPGD (reference sequence). Partial CDR3 DNA: TGCACCTGCAGTGCAGGGGTGGGCGGCACA. It yields the protein CTCSAGVGGT. The complete CDR3 protein is CTCSAGVGGTEVFF.

Notes on this clone: Gene names refer to mouse genes. The CDR3 goes on 4 residues after the read ends, and that part is filled in from the germline J gene. The chain carries TRBV1 and TRBJ2-5; 8 bases match TRBD1. CDR3 length equals 14 residues. Germline V gives CDR1 NSQYPW, CDR2 LRSPGD (reference sequence). The sequenced part of the CDR3 DNA is TGCACCTGCAGTGCAGGCAGGGGGCCAGAC. Amino acid sequence: CTCSAGRGPD. The whole CDR3 sequence is CTCSAGRGPDTQYF. Variable domain in full (rest from reference TRBV1 and TRBJ2-5): VTLLEQNPRWRLVPRGQAVNLRCILKNSQYPWMSWYQQDLQKQLQWLFTLRSPGDKEVKSLPGADYLATRVTDTELRLQVANMSQGRTLYCTCSAGRGPDTQYFGPGTRLLVL.

As to this clone: Gene names follow the mouse nomenclature. The sequenced fragment ends 4 residues before the CDR3 boundary, so the rest is inferred from the germline J gene. The gene calls are TRBV13-1 and TRBJ2-1; 7 bases map to TRBD1. CDR1 is NSHNY, CDR2 SYGAGN, per germline. V lost 2 bases to trimming and J lost 0 bases; unmatched junction nucleotides: 5. There are 16 residues in the CDR3. The chain's CDR3 is CASSEPDRVNYAEQFF. The part of the CDR3 DNA that was read is TGTGCCAGCAGTGAACCCGACAGGGTTAACTATGCT.

This clone was recorded a few times. Mouse gene names and germline throughout. Coverage ceases 4 residues before the CDR3 finishes, and the germline J gene fills in the end. This sample includes further DNA sequences coding for the same CDR3. This chain links TRBV13-1 with TRBJ2-3; 7 nucleotides align to TRBD1. The CDR3 contains 15 residues. V gave up 3 bases and J gave up 3 bases; unmatched junction bases: 7. The germline V gene has CDR1 NSHNY and CDR2 SYGAGN. CDR3: CASSGPGGGAETLYF. The sequenced CDR3 bases are TGTGCCAGCAGTGGGCCAGGGGGTGGGGCAGAA.

In its sample, this clone was seen a few times. The listed genes are named as in mouse. Coverage ceases 4 residues before the CDR3 finishes, and the germline J gene fills in the end. At the DNA level, this CDR3 is encoded by other sequences in the same sample as well. This rearrangement joins TRBV19 to TRBJ2-1, with a possible D match to TRBD2 (7 bases). The CDR3 consists of 15 residues. Trimming pared 0 bases from V and 0 bases from J, leaving 7 bases between. CDR1 and CDR2 (germline): FNHDT, SITEND (reference sequence). The sequenced CDR3 bases are TGTGCCAGCAGTATAGGGGGGGCTAACTATGCT. It codes for CASSIGGANYA. The CDR3 as a whole reads CASSIGGANYAEQFF.

Turning to this clone: The genes are named according to mouse. The CDR3 goes on 4 residues after the read ends, and that part is filled in from the germline J gene. This chain connects TRBV13-3 to TRBJ2-4, with 8 bases aligning to TRBD2. Germline CDR1 is NNHDY and CDR2 is SYVADS. CDR3 length: 13 residues. CDR3 sequence reads: CASSDNWGNTLYF. Partial CDR3 DNA: TGTGCCAGCAGTGATAACTGGGGGAAC.

Remarks on this clone: Germline and genes here are mouse. The CDR3 extends 4 residues past the end of the read, so its final part is completed from the germline J gene. The rearrangement joins TRBV1 to TRBJ2-1; 8 positions agree with TRBD2. The CDR3 has 15 residues. The germline CDR1 and CDR2 sequences are NSQYPW and LRSPGD (reference sequence). V lost 6 bases to trimming and J lost 0 bases; unmatched junction nucleotides: 4. The sequenced CDR3 bases are TGCACCTGCAGAGCCGGGACTGGTAACTATGCT. It specifies CTCRAGTGNYA. The whole CDR3 region reads CTCRAGTGNYAEQFF. The variable domain in full, completed from reference TRBV1 and TRBJ2-1, reads VTLLEQNPRWRLVPRGQAVNLRCILKNSQYPWMSWYQQDLQKQLQWLFTLRSPGDKEVKSLPGADYLATRVTDTELRLQVANMSQGRTLYCTCRAGTGNYAEQFFGPGTRLTVL.

Remarks on this clone: Gene names are mouse gene names. The read ends 4 residues shy of where the CDR3 ends; the end is completed using the germline J gene. This specimen includes other DNA sequences encoding the same CDR3. The chain uses TRBV14 and TRBJ2-5, with TRBD1 identical over 7 bases. V gave up 4 bases and J gave up 2 bases; unmatched junction bases: 1. This CDR3 is built from 13 residues. Germline-derived CDR1 and CDR2 are SGHDT and FRDEAV. This CDR3 is CASSTGVQDTQYF. CDR3 DNA, as far as it was read: TGTGCCAGCAGTACAGGGGTCCAAGAC. The whole variable domain, filled in from reference TRBV14 and TRBJ2-5, reads EAGVTQSPRYAVLQEGQAVSFWCDPISGHDTLYWYQQPRDQGPQLLVYFRDEAVIDNSQLPSDRFSAVRPKGTNSTLKIQSAKQGDTATYLCASSTGVQDTQYFGPGTRLLVL.

This clone was counted between two and nine times. Gene names refer to mouse genes. The CDR3 is cut off 4 residues early in the read; its end comes from the germline J gene. The V and J genes are TRBV19 and TRBJ2-1; TRBD1 is a possible D gene (6 bases). There are 15 residues in the CDR3. Trimming took off 6 bases at V and 2 bases at J, with 15 bases between the two ends. Looked up from germline, CDR1 is FNHDT and CDR2 is SITEND (reference sequence). The CDR3 spells CASKKDSPYYAEQFF. The DNA read from the CDR3 is TGTGCCAGCAAAAAGGACAGCCCCTACTATGCT.

This clone was recorded a few times. The genes are named according to mouse. The read falls 4 residues short of the CDR3 end, and the missing part is taken from the germline J gene. The chain employs TRBV17 and TRBJ2-7, with D possibly TRBD1 on 7 matching bases. The CDR3 runs to 13 residues. Germline V gene sequence: CDR1 MNHDT, CDR2 YYDKIL. The CDR3 reads CASREGGQYEQYF. CDR3 DNA (partial): TGTGCTAGCAGGGAGGGGGGACAGTAT.

This clone was found a few times. The gene names here belong to mouse. The read falls 4 residues short of the CDR3 end, and the missing part is taken from the germline J gene. The chain has TRBV17 and TRBJ2-1; D is uncertain. The germline gives CDR1 MNHDT, CDR2 YYDKIL. Trimming stripped 5 bases from V and 1 base from J, with 6 bases between. The CDR3 has 13 amino acids. CDR3 sequence: CASSHRNYAEQFF. The covered CDR3 bases are TGTGCTAGCAGTCACAGAAACTATGCT. Filled out from reference TRBV17 and TRBJ2-1, the complete variable domain reads DTTVKQNPRYKLARVGKPVNLICSQTMNHDTMYWYQKKPNQAPKLLLFYYDKILNREADTFEKFQSSRPNNSFCSLYIGSAGLEYSAMYLCASSHRNYAEQFFGPGTRLTVL.